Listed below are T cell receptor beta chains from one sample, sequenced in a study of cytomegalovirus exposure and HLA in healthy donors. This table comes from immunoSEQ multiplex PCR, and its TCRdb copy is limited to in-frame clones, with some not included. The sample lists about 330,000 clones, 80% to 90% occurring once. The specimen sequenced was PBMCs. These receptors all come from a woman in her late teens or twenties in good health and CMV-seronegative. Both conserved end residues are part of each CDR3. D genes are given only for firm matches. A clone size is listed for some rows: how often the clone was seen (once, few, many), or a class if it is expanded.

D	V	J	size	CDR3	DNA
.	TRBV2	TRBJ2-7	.	CASTKRAYEQYF	TGTGCCAGCACGAAACGGGCCTACGAGCAGTACTTC
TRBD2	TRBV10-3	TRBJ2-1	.	CAISEFRLAGSYNEQFF	TGTGCCATCAGTGAGTTCCGCCTAGCGGGCTCCTACAATGAGCAGTTCTTC
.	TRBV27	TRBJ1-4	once	CASSLWAGLREKLFF	TGTGCCAGCAGTTTATGGGCGGGTCTTCGTGAAAAACTGTTTTTT
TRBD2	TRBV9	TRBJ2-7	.	CASSVGSLAGGPGEQYF	TGTGCCAGCAGCGTAGGAAGTCTAGCGGGAGGGCCGGGGGAGCAGTACTTC
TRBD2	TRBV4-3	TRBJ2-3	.	CASSQDWRERATDTQYF	TGCGCCAGCAGCCAAGATTGGCGGGAGCGCGCGACAGATACGCAGTATTTT
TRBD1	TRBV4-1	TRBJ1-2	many	CASSQDPGQGTNYGYTF	TGCGCCAGCAGCCAAGACCCGGGACAGGGGACTAACTATGGCTACACCTTC
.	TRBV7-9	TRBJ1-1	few	CASSLGQGAEAFF	TGTGCCAGCAGCTTAGGGCAGGGCGCTGAAGCTTTCTTT
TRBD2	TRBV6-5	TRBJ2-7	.	CASNPSGFTSYEQYF	TGTGCCAGCAACCCTAGCGGATTCACCTCCTACGAGCAGTACTTC
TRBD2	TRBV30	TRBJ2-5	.	CAWSVSAGGETQYF	TGTGCCTGGAGTGTTAGTGCGGGAGGAGAGACCCAGTACTTC
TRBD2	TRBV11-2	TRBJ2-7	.	CASSLDFRGSYHEQYF	TGTGCCAGCAGCTTGGATTTTCGCGGGAGCTACCACGAGCAGTACTTC
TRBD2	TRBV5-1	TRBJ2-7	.	CASSLGLAGAGEQYF	TGCGCCAGCAGCTTGGGACTAGCGGGGGCGGGGGAGCAGTACTTC
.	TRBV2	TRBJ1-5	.	CASSDGRPNQPQHF	TGTGCCAGCAGTGACGGCAGGCCCAACCAGCCCCAGCATTTT
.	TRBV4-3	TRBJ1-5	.	CASSPGWGSNQPQHF	TGCGCCAGCAGCCCCGGGTGGGGCAGCAATCAGCCCCAGCATTTT
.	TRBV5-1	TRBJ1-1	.	CASSSGGSGGTEAFF	TGCGCCAGCAGCTCCGGTGGCTCGGGGGGTACTGAAGCTTTCTTT
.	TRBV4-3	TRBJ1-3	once	CASSPTGGSSGNTIYF	TGCGCCAGCAGCCCGACGGGGGGGAGCTCTGGAAACACCATATATTTT
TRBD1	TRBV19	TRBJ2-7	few	CASSYPQGQGNEQYF	TGTGCCAGTAGTTATCCCCAGGGACAGGGCAACGAGCAGTACTTC
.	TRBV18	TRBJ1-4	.	CASSADSGGTNEKLFF	TGTGCCAGCTCCGCTGACTCGGGCGGGACTAATGAAAAACTGTTTTTT
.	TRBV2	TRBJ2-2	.	CASSEVGAGELFF	TGTGCCAGCAGTGAAGTCGGGGCCGGGGAGCTGTTTTTT
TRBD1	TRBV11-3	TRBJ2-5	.	CASSLGQGAGETQYF	TGTGCCAGCAGCCTCGGACAGGGGGCCGGAGAGACCCAGTACTTC
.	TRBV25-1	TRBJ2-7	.	CASSETVASSYEQYF	TGTGCCAGCAGTGAGACGGTGGCTAGCTCCTACGAGCAGTACTTC
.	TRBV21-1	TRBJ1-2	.	CASSPHRDYLGGYTF	TGTGCCAGCAGCCCCCATCGGGATTACTTGGGTGGCTACACCTTC
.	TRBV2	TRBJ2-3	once	CASSGSTDTQYF	TGTGCCAGTAGCGGAAGCACAGATACGCAGTATTTT
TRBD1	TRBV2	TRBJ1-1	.	CASSEVDRKAEAFF	TGTGCCAGCAGTGAAGTGGACAGGAAAGCTGAAGCTTTCTTT
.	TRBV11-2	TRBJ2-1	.	CASSQDLTGANFF	TGTGCCAGCAGCCAAGACCTCACGGGAGCCAATTTCTTC
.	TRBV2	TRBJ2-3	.	CARSRGHTDTQYF	TGTGCCAGGTCTAGGGGACACACAGATACGCAGTATTTT
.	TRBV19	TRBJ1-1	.	CASTPASIGLEAFF	TGTGCCAGTACCCCAGCCAGCATCGGGTTGGAAGCTTTCTTT
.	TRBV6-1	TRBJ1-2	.	CASSSRTVGLYGYTF	TGTGCCAGCAGTTCCCGGACAGTTGGACTCTATGGCTACACCTTC
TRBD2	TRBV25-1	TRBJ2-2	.	CASRHSGIIGTGELFF	TGTGCCAGCAGGCATAGCGGGATAATCGGCACCGGGGAGCTGTTTTTT
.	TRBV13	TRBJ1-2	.	CASSLRRPYGYTF	TGTGCCAGCAGTCTGCGCCGTCCATATGGCTACACCTTC
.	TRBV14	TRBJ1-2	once	CASSQVGWDYGYTF	TGTGCCAGCAGCCAAGTCGGGTGGGACTATGGCTACACCTTC
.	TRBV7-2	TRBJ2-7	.	CASSLLAVYEQYF	TGTGCCAGCAGCTTACTGGCGGTCTACGAGCAGTACTTC
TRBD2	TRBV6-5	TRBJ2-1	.	CASSWGGEQFF	TGTGCCAGCAGCTGGGGGGGTGAGCAGTTCTTC
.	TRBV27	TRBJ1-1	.	CASSPRVGNTEAFF	TGTGCCAGCAGTCCGAGGGTTGGGAACACTGAAGCTTTCTTT
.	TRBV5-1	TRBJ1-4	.	CASSVDPGEKLFF	TGCGCCAGCAGCGTCGATCCGGGTGAAAAACTGTTTTTT
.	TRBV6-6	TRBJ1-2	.	CASSDPGLGNYGYTF	TGTGCCAGCAGCGATCCGGGACTTGGTAACTATGGCTACACCTTC
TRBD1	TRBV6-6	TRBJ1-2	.	CASRGTGDDYGYTF	TGTGCCAGCAGGGGGACAGGAGATGACTATGGCTACACCTTC
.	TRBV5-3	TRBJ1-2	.	CARSLAGQEIDYGYTF	TGTGCCAGAAGCCTTGCGGGCCAGGAGATAGACTATGGCTACACCTTC
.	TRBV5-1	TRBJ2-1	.	CASSLGGVGGNNEQFF	TGCGCCAGCAGCTTGGGAGGGGTCGGGGGTAACAATGAGCAGTTCTTC
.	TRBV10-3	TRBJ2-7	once	CAISEPDSPYEQYF	TGTGCCATCAGTGAGCCGGACAGCCCCTACGAGCAGTACTTC
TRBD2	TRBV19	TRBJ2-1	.	CATAGTSVRSSYNEQFF	TGTGCCACCGCCGGGACTAGCGTTCGTAGCTCCTACAATGAGCAGTTCTTC
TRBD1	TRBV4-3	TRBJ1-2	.	CASSQRTGDGYTF	TGCGCCAGCAGCCAACGGACAGGGGACGGCTACACCTTC
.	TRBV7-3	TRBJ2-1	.	CASSFSKDSEQFF	TGTGCCAGCAGCTTTTCTAAAGATAGTGAGCAGTTCTTC
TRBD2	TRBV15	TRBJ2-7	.	CATSRDGTRFSGYEQYF	TGTGCCACCAGCAGAGACGGGACTAGGTTTTCGGGCTACGAGCAGTACTTC
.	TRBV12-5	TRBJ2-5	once	CASGPGQTPGETQYF	TGTGCTAGTGGACCGGGACAAACCCCGGGGGAGACCCAGTACTTC
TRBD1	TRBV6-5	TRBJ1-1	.	CASRRHLTGGAKAFF	TGTGCCAGCAGACGGCATCTGACAGGGGGCGCGAAGGCTTTCTTT
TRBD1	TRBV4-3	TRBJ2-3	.	CASSQEDRGFSDTQYF	TGCGCCAGCAGCCAAGAAGACAGGGGGTTTTCAGATACGCAGTATTTT
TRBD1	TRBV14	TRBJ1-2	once	CASSQTTGVYGYTF	TGTGCCAGCAGCCAAACTACAGGGGTCTATGGCTACACCTTC
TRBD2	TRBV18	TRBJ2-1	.	CASSPGLAGGDEQFF	TGTGCCAGCTCACCAGGCCTAGCGGGAGGCGATGAGCAGTTCTTC
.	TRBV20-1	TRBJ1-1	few	CSATDTEAFF	TGCAGTGCTACTGACACTGAAGCTTTCTTT
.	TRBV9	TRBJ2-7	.	CASSVAQASSYEQYF	TGTGCCAGCAGCGTAGCCCAGGCGAGCTCCTACGAGCAGTACTTC
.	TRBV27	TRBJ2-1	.	CASSLTLGVVRYNEQFF	TGTGCCAGCAGTTTGACCCTGGGCGTAGTCAGGTACAATGAGCAGTTCTTC
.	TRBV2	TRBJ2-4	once	CASRLFENIQYF	TGTGCCAGCAGACTTTTCGAAAACATTCAGTACTTC
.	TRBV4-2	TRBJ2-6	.	CASSKVVEAHSGANVLTF	TGTGCCAGCAGCAAAGTGGTTGAGGCCCACTCTGGGGCCAACGTCCTGACTTTC
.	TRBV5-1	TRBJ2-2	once	CASSFGGVDTGELFF	TGCGCCAGCAGCTTCGGCGGGGTCGATACCGGGGAGCTGTTTTTT
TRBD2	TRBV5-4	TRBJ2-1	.	CASSSPQTSGSYNEQFF	TGTGCCAGCAGCTCACCACAAACTAGCGGCTCCTACAATGAGCAGTTCTTC
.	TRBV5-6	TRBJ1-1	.	CASSWGPASGAEAFF	TGTGCCAGCAGCTGGGGGCCCGCGTCGGGCGCTGAAGCTTTCTTT
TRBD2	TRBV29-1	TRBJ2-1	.	CSVETTSRNEQFF	TGCAGCGTTGAAACGACTAGCCGCAATGAGCAGTTCTTC
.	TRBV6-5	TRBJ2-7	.	CASSYRDILYEQYF	TGTGCCAGCAGTTACCGGGACATTCTCTACGAGCAGTACTTC
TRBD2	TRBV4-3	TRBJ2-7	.	CASSQDRGSGRVWYEQYF	TGCGCCAGCAGCCAAGATCGGGGTAGCGGGAGGGTGTGGTACGAGCAGTACTTC
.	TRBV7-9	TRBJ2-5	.	CATVYEGAGETQYF	TGTGCCACCGTCTATGAGGGTGCGGGAGAGACCCAGTACTTC